Below, 18 T cell receptor beta chains from the same sample are listed, as sequenced in a study of T cells after yellow fever vaccination. TCRdb fed the 5' RACE reads into MiXCR, producing one record per CDR3 protein. The sample has 250,000 to 350,000 distinct CDR3 sequences; around 6.8% are singletons. Sequencing used PBMCs, obtained roughly 47 days after the first yellow fever vaccination. The receptors shown here come from a man aged 18 to 29 who received the YFV17D yellow fever vaccine.

V and J are TRBV27 and TRBJ2-4; D call uncertain. Germline V gene data show CDR1 as MNHEY and CDR2 as SMNVEV (reference sequence). The germline V and J ends were trimmed by 6 bases and 7 bases, with 13 bases remaining between them. The length of the CDR3 is 13 residues. CDR3: CASRLGLGNIQYF. The CDR3 nucleotides read TGTGCCAGCAGGCTTGGTCTCGGGAACATTCAGTACTTC.

This clonotype was recorded a few times. The CDR3 DNA reads TGTGCCAGCAGCTCCTACCCTATAGCGCGGGAGCAGTACTTC. Translating gives CASSSYPIAREQYF. This rearrangement joins TRBV7-2 to TRBJ2-7; TRBD2 is a possible D gene (5 bases). V lost 4 bases to trimming and J lost 7 bases, with 17 bases between them. This CDR3 contains 14 residues. The germline gives CDR1 SGHTA, CDR2 FQGNSA. Complete variable domain (other parts from reference TRBV7-2 and TRBJ2-7): GAGVSQSPSNKVTEKGKDVELRCDPISGHTALYWYRQSLGQGLEFLIYFQGNSAPDKSGLPSDRFSAERTGGSVSTLTIQRTQQEDSAVYLCASSSYPIAREQYFGPGTRLTVT.

This clonotype was detected only a few times. The CDR3 DNA reads TGCGCCAGCAGCTCGGGACTAGCGGGGGTTACCTTCTACAATGAGCAGTTCTTC. Its protein is CASSSGLAGVTFYNEQFF. The V call is TRBV5-1, the J call TRBJ2-1; 14 bases fit TRBD2. Trimming took 3 bases from V and 3 from J; bases not matched to a gene: 8. The CDR3 spans 18 residues. The V gene's germline CDR1 is SGHRS and CDR2 YFSETQ.

J is TRBJ1-1 and V is TRBV4-2; D is possibly TRBD1 (5 bases). CDR1 LGHNA and CDR2 YNFKEQ come from the germline V gene. Between the trimmed V and J ends, which lost 2 bases and 1 base, there was a span of 14 bases. This CDR3 region has 16 residues. The CDR3 DNA follows: TGTGCCAGCAGCCAATCGGAGATGACAGAGAACACTGAAGCTTTCTTT. As protein: CASSQSEMTENTEAFF.

V is TRBV5-5 and J is TRBJ2-1, with TRBD1 matching over 7 bases. The trim removed 1 base at V and 3 bases at J, leaving 7 bases unmatched. Germline loops: CDR1 SGHKS, CDR2 YYEKEE (reference sequence). The CDR3 loop spans 16 amino acids. CDR3 protein: CASSLLQGTHYNEQFF. The DNA for the CDR3 is TGTGCCAGCAGCTTGCTACAGGGGACCCACTACAATGAGCAGTTCTTC.

The chain uses TRBV7-9 and TRBJ2-1, with 10 bases aligning to TRBD2. There are 15 residues in the CDR3. The trim removed 1 base at V and 9 bases at J, leaving 6 bases unmatched. The germline V gene encodes CDR1 SEHNR and CDR2 FQNEAQ (reference sequence). This CDR3 reads CASSLGASGGSEQFF. The CDR3 DNA follows: TGTGCCAGCAGCTTAGGGGCTAGCGGGGGTTCTGAGCAGTTCTTC.

This clonotype was seen only a few times. V gene TRBV14 combines with J gene TRBJ2-1, with TRBD2 identical over 7 bases. Germline V gives CDR1 SGHDN, CDR2 FVKESK. CDR3 size: 14 residues. The trim removed 3 bases at V and 4 bases at J, leaving 3 bases unmatched. In nucleotides, the CDR3 is TGTGCCAGCAGCCACAGGCGGGAGTACAATGAGCAGTTCTTC. It specifies CASSHRREYNEQFF.

This chain uses TRBV27 with TRBJ1-5, with 7 bases identical to TRBD1. Germline CDR1 MNHEY, CDR2 SMNVEV (reference sequence). The ends lost 3 bases at V and 2 bases at J; junction bases unmatched: 4. The CDR3 length is 15 residues. The CDR3 sequence: CASSFLTGGNQPQHF. CDR3 nucleotide sequence: TGTGCCAGCAGTTTCCTCACAGGGGGCAATCAGCCCCAGCATTTT.

This rearrangement joins TRBV7-2 to TRBJ1-1; possibly TRBD1 for D (5 bases). Germline values: CDR1 SGHTA, CDR2 FQGNSA. Trimming took off 1 base at V and 0 bases at J, with 15 bases between the two ends. This CDR3 has 17 amino acids. CDR3 in amino acids: CASSLVGGGPMNTEAFF. DNA of the CDR3: TGTGCCAGCAGCTTAGTTGGGGGGGGACCCATGAACACTGAAGCTTTCTTT.

This clonotype was picked up a small number of times. V and J are TRBV20-1 and TRBJ2-3; no firm D call. V lost 1 base and J lost 0, with 14 bases in between. CDR1 is DFQATT and CDR2 is SNEGSKA in the germline V gene (reference sequence). The CDR3 contains 16 residues. CDR3: CSARGIRVRSTDTQYF. In DNA, the CDR3 is TGCAGTGCTAGAGGGATTAGGGTCAGGAGCACAGATACGCAGTATTTT.

Many counts were recorded for this clonotype. The rearrangement joins TRBV20-1 to TRBJ2-5; 7 bases are shared with TRBD2. CDR1 is DFQATT, CDR2 SNEGSKA, per germline (reference sequence). The CDR3 is 16 residues long. With 3 bases clipped from V and 0 bases from J, the junction kept 10 bases outside the gene matches. The CDR3 protein is CSASTVSGPYQETQYF. CDR3 coding DNA: TGCAGTGCTAGTACGGTTAGCGGGCCGTACCAAGAGACCCAGTACTTC.

This clonotype appeared many times. V and J are TRBV7-3 and TRBJ2-5, with D possibly TRBD1 on 5 matching bases. Germline CDR1 is SGHTA and CDR2 is FQGTGA. V was clipped by 2 bases and J by 3 bases, with 7 bases between them. The CDR3 length is 13 residues. CDR3 DNA sequence: TGTGCCAGCAGCTTAGGGGCCGAAGAGACCCAGTACTTC. Protein product: CASSLGAEETQYF.

This clonotype was counted ten times or more. The V and J genes are TRBV5-1 and TRBJ1-1; D unclear. Trimming stripped 3 bases from V and 7 bases from J, with 10 bases between. CDR1 is SGHRS, CDR2 YFSETQ, per germline. This CDR3 contains 12 residues. CDR3 in amino acids: CASSYGRNEAFF. CDR3 bases: TGCGCCAGCAGCTATGGGAGAAATGAAGCTTTCTTT.

The genes are TRBV5-1 and TRBJ2-1; 11 nucleotides align to TRBD2. Germline CDR1 reads SGHRS; CDR2 reads YFSETQ. After removal of 4 bases from V and 5 bases from J, the junction contained 5 bases not matched to a gene. This CDR3 has 15 residues. CDR3 sequence: CASSLGLADDNEQFF. CDR3 nucleotide sequence: TGCGCCAGCAGCCTGGGACTAGCGGACGACAATGAGCAGTTCTTC.

This clonotype was picked up a small number of times. This chain connects TRBV7-9 to TRBJ1-1; 8 positions match TRBD1. CDR1 and CDR2 (germline): SEHNR, FQNEAQ (reference sequence). The CDR3 has 14 residues. The V segment lost 4 bases and the J segment 0 bases; nucleotides outside the gene matches: 1. This CDR3 is CASSSGQVNTEAFF. For the CDR3, the DNA is TGTGCCAGCAGCTCGGGACAGGTGAACACTGAAGCTTTCTTT.

This rearrangement joins TRBV6-1 to TRBJ1-6; 8 bases are a match to TRBD1. The CDR3 has 13 residues. Losses at the gene ends were 8 bases for V and 9 bases for J; bases not matched to a gene: 6. CDR1 is MNHNS, CDR2 SASEGT, per germline. DNA of the CDR3: TGTGCCAGCCGGACAGGGCAAAGTTCACCCCTCCACTTT. Its translation: CASRTGQSSPLHF.

CDR3 DNA sequence: TGTGCCAGCAGCCAGGTACGGGTTGGGACAGGCTATTCACCCCTCCACTTT. It specifies CASSQVRVGTGYSPLHF. The rearrangement uses TRBV4-2 and TRBJ1-6; 8 bases line up with TRBD1. V lost 3 bases, J lost 8 bases, and 12 bases stayed unmatched. Germline values: CDR1 LGHNA, CDR2 YNFKEQ. CDR3 length equals 17 residues.

This clonotype was counted ten times or more. The gene calls are TRBV2 and TRBJ1-5, with a weak D call TRBD1 (5 bases). The CDR3 has 14 amino acids. V lost 4 bases, J lost 5 bases, and 12 bases lay in between. CDR1 and CDR2 (germline): SNHLY, FYNNEI. In nucleotides, the CDR3 is TGTGCCAGCAGTGCTACAGGAAATGATCAGCCCCAGCATTTT. It translates to CASSATGNDQPQHF.